The 13 T cell receptor beta chains reported below all come from one sample, sequenced in a study of T cells expressing NK-cell markers. Reprocessing the 5' RACE reads, TCRdb reports a single entry for every CDR3 protein and omits DNA. With fewer than 550,000 distinct CDR3 sequences in the sample, the ten largest clones hold more than 1.4%. The sample was blood T cells: a sorted CD56 or NKG2C T cell subset, CD4+ or CD8+ T cells, or bulk PBMC T cells (not recorded which). All receptors come from a woman aged 45-65 years in good health.

The chain has TRBV5-8 and TRBJ2-5; the TCRdb D gene call, TRBD1, has no DNA to confirm it. There are 13 residues in the CDR3. Looked up from germline, CDR1 is SGHTS and CDR2 is YDEGEE. This CDR3 is CASSPWSSGTQYF.

The V call is TRBV3-1, the J call TRBJ1-1. The CDR3 covers 14 residues. CDR1 and CDR2 from the germline V gene are LGHDT and YNNKEL (reference sequence). CDR3: CASSQDRVLRKAFF.

This chain joins TRBV5-1 and TRBJ2-3; without DNA, the TCRdb call of TRBD2 cannot be checked. This CDR3 comprises 16 residues. Germline V CDR1 and CDR2: SGHRS, YFSETQ. The CDR3 here is CASSRNSGTTTDTQYF.

The rearrangement joins TRBV2 to TRBJ2-3; TCRdb's D call of TRBD2 is untestable without DNA. The CDR3 length is 12 residues. Germline V gene data show CDR1 as SNHLY and CDR2 as FYNNEI. The CDR3: CASNILAGAQYF.

The chain uses TRBV21-1 and TRBJ2-3; TCRdb's assignment of TRBD2 cannot be checked, as there is no DNA. TRBV21-1 is reported as a pseudogene. The CDR3 runs to 19 residues. The CDR3 loop is CASSKGPGLAIWATDTQYF.

This CDR3 reads CSARDQKYTYNEQFF. This chain joins TRBV20-1 and TRBJ2-1. The CDR3 contains 15 residues. CDR1 and CDR2 from the germline V gene are DFQATT and SNEGSKA (reference sequence).

The rearrangement joins TRBV6-5 to TRBJ1-1; TCRdb returns TRBD1, unconfirmable since there is no DNA. The length of the CDR3 is 16 residues. Germline V gene data show CDR1 as MNHEY and CDR2 as SVGAGI. CDR3 sequence: CASSYGAGGLNTEAFF.

The V gene is TRBV6-1, the J gene TRBJ2-5; no DNA is available, so the TRBD1 call from TCRdb remains unchecked. Germline V CDR1 and CDR2: MNHNS, SASEGT. The CDR3 contains 13 residues. CDR3 residues: CAAWGYGGRTQYF.

This sequence joins TRBV3-1 and TRBJ2-1; TCRdb outputs TRBD2, but without DNA this stays unchecked. This CDR3 is built from 15 residues. Germline CDR1 reads LGHDT; CDR2 reads YNNKEL (reference sequence). Here the CDR3 reads CASSRGLAAYNEQFF.

V is TRBV3-1 and J is TRBJ2-6; checking the TCRdb D call of TRBD2 is not possible without DNA. Germline values: CDR1 LGHDT, CDR2 YNNKEL (reference sequence). CDR3 size: 16 residues. CDR3 amino acids: CASSQVGGPGANVLTF.

V and J are TRBV7-9 and TRBJ1-1; there is no DNA to check the TCRdb D call of TRBD1. CDR1 is SEHNR and CDR2 is FQNEAQ in the germline V gene (reference sequence). The CDR3 loop spans 16 amino acids. The chain's CDR3 is CASSLIGGFKGTEAFF.

The gene calls are TRBV4-1 and TRBJ2-7; TCRdb gives TRBD1 as the D gene, but with no DNA this cannot be confirmed. This CDR3 has 16 residues. The germline CDR1 and CDR2 sequences are MGHRA and YSYEKL. CDR3 in amino acids: CASSQGRGGGKYEQYF.

The V and J genes are TRBV29-1 and TRBJ2-1. Per germline, CDR1 SQVTM and CDR2 ANQGSEA. This CDR3 comprises 13 residues. The CDR3 reads CSVDRGFYNEQFF.